The clone carrying this T cell receptor beta chain was seen a few times. Antigen: not known. The sample is drawn from a study of cytomegalovirus exposure and HLA in healthy donors. This PCR relied on a set of 60 Vbeta primers and 13 Jbeta primers. Clones were read by immunoSEQ multiplex PCR, and TCRdb kept only the in-frame ones, dropping some. The sample gives some 76,000 clones, approximately 84% of which show up once; 2% to 2.5% is in the top ten. V was trimmed by 4 bases and J by 8 bases, leaving 11 bases between them. Looked up from germline, CDR1 is MDHEN and CDR2 is SYDVKM. The CDR3 covers 12 residues. General study results and limits: Researchers reported from a later analysis that most CMV-associated TCR beta chains appeared HLA-restricted. The study listed roughly 160 cytomegalovirus-associated TCR beta chains.

The sequence was obtained from a woman aged 50 to 60 in good health and CMV-seronegative. The gene calls are TRBV28 and TRBJ1-2; maybe TRBD1 (5 bases). The sequenced material came from PBMCs. CDR3 nucleotides: TGTGCCAGCAGTTCGTACAGGATCGGCTACACCTTC. Protein sequence: CASSSYRIGYTF.